The rows below give T cell receptor beta chains drawn from one sample of a study of cytotoxic CD8 clonotypes in ibrutinib-treated CLL. Profiled with immunoSEQ multiplex PCR; TCRdb holds only in-frame clones, not every one. Of approximately 57,000 clones listed, 56% are singletons. This specimen was PBMCs, taken after 24 months of ibrutinib treatment. The receptors originated from a human donor with chronic lymphocytic leukemia. CDR3s include the opening cysteine and the closing phenylalanine or tryptophan. D genes are given only for firm matches. Clone size is shown for a subset of rows, as once, few, many or a class of expanded clone.

d_gene | j_gene | v_gene | abundance | CDR3aa | CDR3nt
TRBD1 | TRBJ2-7 | TRBV5-1 | - | CASSPDRAYEQYF | TGCGCCAGCAGCCCCGACAGGGCCTACGAGCAGTACTTC
TRBD1 | TRBJ2-4 | TRBV11-2 | - | CASSTGQEGTKNIQYF | TGTGCCAGCAGCACGGGACAGGAGGGGACCAAAAACATTCAGTACTTC
- | TRBJ2-6 | TRBV19 | once | CASSIKDRRLSANVLTF | TGTGCCAGTAGTATCAAGGACAGACGTCTTTCGGCCAACGTCCTGACTTTC
- | TRBJ2-2 | TRBV2 | many | CASKVGRYTGELFF | TGTGCCAGCAAGGTTGGAAGGTACACCGGGGAGCTGTTTTTT
- | TRBJ2-2 | TRBV10-2 | - | CASKAILTGELFF | TGCGCCAGCAAAGCAATCCTCACCGGGGAGCTGTTTTTT
- | TRBJ1-1 | TRBV20-1 | - | CSAPRNTEAFF | TGCAGTGCTCCACGGAACACTGAAGCTTTCTTT
TRBD2 | TRBJ2-7 | TRBV9 | - | CASSALAGGEQYF | TGTGCCAGCAGCGCACTAGCGGGAGGAGAGCAGTACTTC
TRBD2 | TRBJ2-7 | TRBV5-6 | - | CASSLALAGAYEQYF | TGTGCCAGCAGCTTGGCCCTAGCGGGAGCCTACGAGCAGTACTTC
TRBD2 | TRBJ2-5 | TRBV7-2 | few | CASSLSLAGVMVGETQYF | TGTGCCAGCAGCTTAAGCCTAGCGGGAGTAATGGTGGGAGAGACCCAGTACTTC
- | TRBJ2-3 | TRBV19 | few | CASSTGLGFTDTQYF | TGTGCCAGTAGTACCGGCCTGGGGTTTACAGATACGCAGTATTTT
- | TRBJ1-2 | TRBV7-2 | once | CASSLDGANYGYTF | TGTGCCAGCAGCCTTGACGGAGCTAACTATGGCTACACCTTC
- | TRBJ1-2 | TRBV6-1 | medium-sized | CASTPARGAYGYTF | TGTGCCAGCACCCCAGCCCGAGGGGCCTATGGCTACACCTTC
TRBD2 | TRBJ2-7 | TRBV6-1 | - | CASSESLAGTYEQYF | TGTGCCAGCAGTGAATCGCTAGCGGGCACCTACGAGCAGTACTTC
- | TRBJ2-3 | TRBV6-5 | few | CASSYRVLGSTDTQYF | TGTGCCAGCAGTTACAGGGTGCTGGGTTCCACAGATACGCAGTATTTT